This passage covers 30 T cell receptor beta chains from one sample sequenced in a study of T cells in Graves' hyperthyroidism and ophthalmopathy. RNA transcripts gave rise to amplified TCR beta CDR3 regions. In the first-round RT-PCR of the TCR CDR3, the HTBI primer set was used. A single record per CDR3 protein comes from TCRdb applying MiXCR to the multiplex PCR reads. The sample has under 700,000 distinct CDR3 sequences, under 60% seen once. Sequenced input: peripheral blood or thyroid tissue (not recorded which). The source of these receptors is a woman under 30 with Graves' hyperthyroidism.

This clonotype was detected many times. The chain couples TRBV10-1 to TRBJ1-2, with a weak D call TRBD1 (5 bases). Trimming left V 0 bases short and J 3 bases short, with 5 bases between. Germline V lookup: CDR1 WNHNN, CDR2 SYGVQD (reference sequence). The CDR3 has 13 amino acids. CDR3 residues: CASSESGDYGYTF. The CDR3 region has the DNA TGCGCCAGCAGTGAGTCAGGGGACTATGGCTACACCTTC.

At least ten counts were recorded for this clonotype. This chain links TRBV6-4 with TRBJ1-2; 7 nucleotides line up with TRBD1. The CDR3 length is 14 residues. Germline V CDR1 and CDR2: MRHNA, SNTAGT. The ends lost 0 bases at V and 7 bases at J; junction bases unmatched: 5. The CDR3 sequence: CASSDSTGRGGYTF. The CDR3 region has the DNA TGTGCCAGCAGTGACTCGACAGGGAGGGGTGGCTACACCTTC.

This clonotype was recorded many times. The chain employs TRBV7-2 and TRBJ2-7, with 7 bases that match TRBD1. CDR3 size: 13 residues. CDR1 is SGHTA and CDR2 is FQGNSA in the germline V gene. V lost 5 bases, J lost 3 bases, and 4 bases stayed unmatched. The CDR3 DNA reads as TGTGCCAGCAGCGCGGACAGGTTCTACGAGCAGTACTTC. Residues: CASSADRFYEQYF.

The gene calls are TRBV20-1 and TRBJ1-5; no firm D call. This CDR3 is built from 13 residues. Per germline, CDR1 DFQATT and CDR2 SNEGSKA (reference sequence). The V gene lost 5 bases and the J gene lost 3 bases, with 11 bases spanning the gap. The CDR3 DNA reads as TGCAGTGCTGGCATGGGGTCCAATCAGCCCCAGCATTTT. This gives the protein CSAGMGSNQPQHF.

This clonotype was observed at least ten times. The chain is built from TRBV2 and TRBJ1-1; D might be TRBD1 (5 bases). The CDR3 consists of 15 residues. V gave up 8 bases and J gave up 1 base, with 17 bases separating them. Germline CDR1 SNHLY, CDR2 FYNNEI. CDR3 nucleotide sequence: TGTGCCAGCGGCCCCGGGGGAGGGCCGAACACTGAAGCTTTCTTT. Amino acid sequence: CASGPGGGPNTEAFF. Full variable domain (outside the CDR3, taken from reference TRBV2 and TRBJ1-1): EPEVTQTPSHQVTQMGQEVILRCVPISNHLYFYWYRQILGQKVEFLVSFYNNEISEKSEIFDDQFSVERPDGSNFTLKIRSTKLEDSAMYFCASGPGGGPNTEAFFGQGTRLTVV.

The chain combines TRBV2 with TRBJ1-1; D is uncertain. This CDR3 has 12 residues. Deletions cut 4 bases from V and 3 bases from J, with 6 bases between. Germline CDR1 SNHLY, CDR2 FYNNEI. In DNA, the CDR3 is TGTGCCAGCAGTGGAGAGCACACTGAAGCTTTCTTT. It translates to CASSGEHTEAFF.

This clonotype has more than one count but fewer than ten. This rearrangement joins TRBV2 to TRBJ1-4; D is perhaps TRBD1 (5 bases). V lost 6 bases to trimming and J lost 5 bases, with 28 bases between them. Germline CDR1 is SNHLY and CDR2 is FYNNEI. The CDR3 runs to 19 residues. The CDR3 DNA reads TGTGCCAGCAGAGACGTCGGGGGGAGTCCATCCCAATTAAATGAAAAACTGTTTTTT. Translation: CASRDVGGSPSQLNEKLFF.

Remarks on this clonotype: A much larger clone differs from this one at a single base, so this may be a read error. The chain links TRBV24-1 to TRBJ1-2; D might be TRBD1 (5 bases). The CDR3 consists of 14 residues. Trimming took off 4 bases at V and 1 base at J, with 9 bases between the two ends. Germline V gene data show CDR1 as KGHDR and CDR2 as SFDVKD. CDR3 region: CATSEGTVNYGYTF. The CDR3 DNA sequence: TGTGCCACCAGTGAGGGGACGGTTAACTATGGCTACACCTTC.

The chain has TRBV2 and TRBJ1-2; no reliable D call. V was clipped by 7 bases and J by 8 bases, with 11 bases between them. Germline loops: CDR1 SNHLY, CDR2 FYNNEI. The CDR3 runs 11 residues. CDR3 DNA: TGTGCCAGCACCGAGGCCGGCGGCTACACCTTC. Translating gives CASTEAGGYTF.

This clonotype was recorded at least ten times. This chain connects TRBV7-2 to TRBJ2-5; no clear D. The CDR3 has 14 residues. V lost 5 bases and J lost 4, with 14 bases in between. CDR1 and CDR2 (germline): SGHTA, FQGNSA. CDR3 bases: TGTGCCAGCAGCCTCCCGTTCGCCCCAGAGACCCAGTACTTC. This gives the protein CASSLPFAPETQYF.

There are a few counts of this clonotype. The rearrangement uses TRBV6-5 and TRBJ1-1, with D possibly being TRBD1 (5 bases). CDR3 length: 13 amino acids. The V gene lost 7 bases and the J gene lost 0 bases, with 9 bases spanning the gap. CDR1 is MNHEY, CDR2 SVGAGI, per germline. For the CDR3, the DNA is TGTGCCAGCACAGGGATCTTGAACACTGAAGCTTTCTTT. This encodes CASTGILNTEAFF.

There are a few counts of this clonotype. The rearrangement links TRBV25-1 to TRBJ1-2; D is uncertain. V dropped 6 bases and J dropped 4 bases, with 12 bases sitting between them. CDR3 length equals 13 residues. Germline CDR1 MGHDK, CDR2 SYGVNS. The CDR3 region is CASSLRGAYGYTF. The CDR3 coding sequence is TGTGCCAGCAGCCTGCGTGGAGCCTATGGCTACACCTTC.

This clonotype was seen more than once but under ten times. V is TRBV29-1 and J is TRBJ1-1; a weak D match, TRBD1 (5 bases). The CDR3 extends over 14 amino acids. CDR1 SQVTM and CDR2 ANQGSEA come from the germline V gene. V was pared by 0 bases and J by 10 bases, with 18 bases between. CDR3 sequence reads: CSVEDYGALSRAFF. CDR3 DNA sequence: TGCAGCGTTGAAGACTATGGGGCCTTAAGCCGAGCTTTCTTT.

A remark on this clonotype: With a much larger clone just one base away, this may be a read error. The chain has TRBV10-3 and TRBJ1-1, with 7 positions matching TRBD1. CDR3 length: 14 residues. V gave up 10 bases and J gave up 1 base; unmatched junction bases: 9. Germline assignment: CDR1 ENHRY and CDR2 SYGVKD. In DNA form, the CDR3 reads TGTGCCACTGAGGACAGGATAAGGAACACTGAAGCTTTCTTT. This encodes CATEDRIRNTEAFF.

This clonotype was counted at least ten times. The CDR3, as DNA: TGCAGTGCTAGGCACAGTGATAGCAATCAGCCCCAGCATTTT. Residues: CSARHSDSNQPQHF. The J gene is TRBJ1-5, the V gene TRBV20-1, with D hard to call. V dropped 3 bases and J dropped 0 bases, with 9 bases sitting between them. The germline gives CDR1 DFQATT, CDR2 SNEGSKA (reference sequence). The CDR3 is 14 amino acids.

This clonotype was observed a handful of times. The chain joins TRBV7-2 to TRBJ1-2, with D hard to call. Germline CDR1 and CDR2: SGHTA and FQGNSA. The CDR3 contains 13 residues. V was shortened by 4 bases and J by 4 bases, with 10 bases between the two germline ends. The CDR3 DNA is TGTGCCAGCAGCTCGACGCAGCTCTATGGCTACACCTTC. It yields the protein CASSSTQLYGYTF.

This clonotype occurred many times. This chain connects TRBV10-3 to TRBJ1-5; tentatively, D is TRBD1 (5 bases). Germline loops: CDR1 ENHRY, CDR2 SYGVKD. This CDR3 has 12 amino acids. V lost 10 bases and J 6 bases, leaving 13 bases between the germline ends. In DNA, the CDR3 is TGTGCCACCGCGGGGGTAGCTCAGCCCCAGCATTTT. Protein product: CATAGVAQPQHF.

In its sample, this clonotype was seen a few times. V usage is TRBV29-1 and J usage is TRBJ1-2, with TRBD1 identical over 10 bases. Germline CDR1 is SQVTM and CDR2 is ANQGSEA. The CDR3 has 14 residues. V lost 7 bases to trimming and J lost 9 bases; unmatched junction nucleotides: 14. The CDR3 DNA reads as TGCAGCGCATTCGAGGAGGGACAGGGGAATAGCTACACCTTC. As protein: CSAFEEGQGNSYTF.

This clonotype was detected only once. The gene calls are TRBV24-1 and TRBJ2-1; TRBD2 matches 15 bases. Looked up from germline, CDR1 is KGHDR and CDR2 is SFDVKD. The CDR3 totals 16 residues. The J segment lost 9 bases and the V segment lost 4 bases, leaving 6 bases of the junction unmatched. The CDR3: CATSEPGTSGRLEQFF. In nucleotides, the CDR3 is TGTGCCACCAGTGAGCCCGGGACTAGCGGGAGGCTTGAGCAGTTCTTC.

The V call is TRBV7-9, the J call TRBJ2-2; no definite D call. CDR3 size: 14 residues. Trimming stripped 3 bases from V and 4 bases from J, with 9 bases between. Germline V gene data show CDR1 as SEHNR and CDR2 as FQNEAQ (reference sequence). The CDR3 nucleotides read TGTGCCAGCAGCTTGATGGTGGGCACCGGGGAGCTGTTTTTT. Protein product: CASSLMVGTGELFF.

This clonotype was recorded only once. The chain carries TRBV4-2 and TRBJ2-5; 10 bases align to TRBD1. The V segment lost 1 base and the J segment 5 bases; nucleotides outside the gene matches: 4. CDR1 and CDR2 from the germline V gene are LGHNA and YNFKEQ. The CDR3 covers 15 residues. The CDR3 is CASSQGRQGAETQYF. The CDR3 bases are TGTGCCAGCAGCCAAGGGAGACAGGGGGCTGAGACCCAGTACTTC.

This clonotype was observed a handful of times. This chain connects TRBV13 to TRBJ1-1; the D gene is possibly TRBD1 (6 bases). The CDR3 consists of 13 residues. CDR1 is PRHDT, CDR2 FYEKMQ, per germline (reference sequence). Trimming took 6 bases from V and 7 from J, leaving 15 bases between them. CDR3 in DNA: TGTGCCAGCAGTTACTCCCGGACAGTTGAAGCTTTCTTT. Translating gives CASSYSRTVEAFF.

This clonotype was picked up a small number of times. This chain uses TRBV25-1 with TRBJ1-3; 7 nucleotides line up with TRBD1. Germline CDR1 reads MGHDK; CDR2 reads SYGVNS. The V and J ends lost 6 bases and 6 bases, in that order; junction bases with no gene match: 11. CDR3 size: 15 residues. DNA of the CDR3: TGTGCCAGCAGCCAAACTCCGGACAGGTTAAACACCATATATTTT. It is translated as CASSQTPDRLNTIYF.

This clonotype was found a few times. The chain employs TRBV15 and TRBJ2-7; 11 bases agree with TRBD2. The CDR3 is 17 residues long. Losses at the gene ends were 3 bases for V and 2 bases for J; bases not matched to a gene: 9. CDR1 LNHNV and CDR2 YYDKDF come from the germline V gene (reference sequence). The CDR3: CATSSGPGTSGAYEQYF. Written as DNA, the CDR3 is TGTGCCACCAGCAGCGGGCCCGGGACTAGCGGAGCCTACGAGCAGTACTTC.

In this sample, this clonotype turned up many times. The CDR3 DNA is TGTGCCAGTAGGATCCAGTTGAACACTGAAGCTTTCTTT. It translates to CASRIQLNTEAFF. The chain has TRBV19 and TRBJ1-1; no clear D gene. The germline V gene encodes CDR1 LNHDA and CDR2 SQIVND (reference sequence). CDR3 length: 13 residues. V was pared by 6 bases and J by 0 bases, with 8 bases between.

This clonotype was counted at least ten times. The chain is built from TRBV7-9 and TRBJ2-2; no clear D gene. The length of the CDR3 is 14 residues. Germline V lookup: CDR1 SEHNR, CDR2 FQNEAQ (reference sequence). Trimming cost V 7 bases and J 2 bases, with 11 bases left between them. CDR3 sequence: CASTRGTNTGELFF. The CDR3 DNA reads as TGTGCCAGCACACGCGGTACTAACACCGGGGAGCTGTTTTTT. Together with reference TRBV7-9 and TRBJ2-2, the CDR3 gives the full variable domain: DTGVSQNPRHKITKRGQNVTFRCDPISEHNRLYWYRQTLGQGPEFLTYFQNEAQLEKSRLLSDRFSAERPKGSFSTLEIQRTEQGDSAMYLCASTRGTNTGELFFGEGSRLTVL.

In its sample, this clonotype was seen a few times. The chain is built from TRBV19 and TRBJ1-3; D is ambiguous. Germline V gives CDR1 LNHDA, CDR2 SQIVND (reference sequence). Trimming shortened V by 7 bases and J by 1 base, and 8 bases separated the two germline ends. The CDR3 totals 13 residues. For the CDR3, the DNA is TGTGCCAGTATGCAGGAATCTGGAAACACCATATATTTT. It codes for CASMQESGNTIYF.

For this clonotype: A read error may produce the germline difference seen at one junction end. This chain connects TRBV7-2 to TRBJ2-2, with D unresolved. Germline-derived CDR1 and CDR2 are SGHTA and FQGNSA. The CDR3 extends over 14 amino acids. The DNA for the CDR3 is TGCGCCAGCAGCCCAGGATGGAACACCGGGGAGCTGTTTTTT. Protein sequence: CASSPGWNTGELFF.

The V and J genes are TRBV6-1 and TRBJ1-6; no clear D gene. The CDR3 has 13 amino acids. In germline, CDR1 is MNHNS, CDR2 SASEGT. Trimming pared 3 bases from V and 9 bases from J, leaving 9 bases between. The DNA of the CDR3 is TGTGCCAGCAGTGACCGGGCCGGTTCACCCCTCCACTTT. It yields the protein CASSDRAGSPLHF.

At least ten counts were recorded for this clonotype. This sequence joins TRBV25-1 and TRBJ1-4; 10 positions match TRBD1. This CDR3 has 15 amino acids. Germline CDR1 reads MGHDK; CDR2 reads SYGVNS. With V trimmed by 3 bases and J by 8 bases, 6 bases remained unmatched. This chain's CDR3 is CASSDPDRGGEKLFF. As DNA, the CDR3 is TGTGCCAGCAGTGACCCGGACAGGGGGGGGGAAAAACTGTTTTTT.